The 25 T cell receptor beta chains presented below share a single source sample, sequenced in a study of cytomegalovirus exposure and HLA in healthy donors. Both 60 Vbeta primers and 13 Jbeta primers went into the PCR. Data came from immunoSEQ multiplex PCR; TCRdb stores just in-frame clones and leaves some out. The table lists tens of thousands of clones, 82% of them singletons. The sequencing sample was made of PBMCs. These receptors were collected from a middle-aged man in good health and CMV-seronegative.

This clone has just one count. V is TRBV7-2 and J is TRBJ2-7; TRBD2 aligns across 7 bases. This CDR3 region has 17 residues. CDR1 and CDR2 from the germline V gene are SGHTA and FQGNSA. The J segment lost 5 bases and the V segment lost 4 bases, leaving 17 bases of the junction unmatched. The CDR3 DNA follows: TGTGCCAGCAGCTCCCTTGGGTTGGGGGAGGGGTCCCACGAGCAGTACTTC. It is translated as CASSSLGLGEGSHEQYF.

The CDR3 sequence: CASSWGRDNSPLHF. For the CDR3, the DNA is TGTGCCAGCAGCTGGGGGAGGGATAATTCACCCCTCCACTTT. The J gene is TRBJ1-6, the V gene TRBV28, with D possibly matching TRBD1 (5 bases). Germline CDR1 reads MDHEN; CDR2 reads SYDVKM. V shed 6 bases and J shed 5 bases, with 11 bases lying between them. This CDR3 region has 14 residues.

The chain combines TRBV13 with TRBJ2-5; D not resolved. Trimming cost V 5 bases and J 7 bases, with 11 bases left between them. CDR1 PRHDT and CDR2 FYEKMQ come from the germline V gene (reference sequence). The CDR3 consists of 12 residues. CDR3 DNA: TGTGCCAGCAGCGGAGTCCTGCGGACCCAGTACTTC. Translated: CASSGVLRTQYF.

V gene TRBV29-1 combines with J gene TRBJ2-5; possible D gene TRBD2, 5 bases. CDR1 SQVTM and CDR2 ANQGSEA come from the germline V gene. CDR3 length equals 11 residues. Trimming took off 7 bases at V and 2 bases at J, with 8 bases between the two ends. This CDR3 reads CSGERQETQYF. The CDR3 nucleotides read TGCAGCGGAGAGCGGCAAGAGACCCAGTACTTC.

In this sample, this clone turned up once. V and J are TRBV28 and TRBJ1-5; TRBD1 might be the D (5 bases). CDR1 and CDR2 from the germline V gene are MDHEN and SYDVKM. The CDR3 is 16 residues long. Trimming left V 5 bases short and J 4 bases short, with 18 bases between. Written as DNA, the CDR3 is TGTGCCAGCAGTACCCAAGGGGCTCCCAGTAATCAGCCCCAGCATTTT. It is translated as CASSTQGAPSNQPQHF.

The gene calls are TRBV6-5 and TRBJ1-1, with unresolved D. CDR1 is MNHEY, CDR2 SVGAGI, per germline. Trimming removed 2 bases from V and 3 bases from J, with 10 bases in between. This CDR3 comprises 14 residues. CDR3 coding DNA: TGTGCCAGCAGTTACCGGGAAGTGGACACTGAAGCTTTCTTT. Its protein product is CASSYREVDTEAFF.

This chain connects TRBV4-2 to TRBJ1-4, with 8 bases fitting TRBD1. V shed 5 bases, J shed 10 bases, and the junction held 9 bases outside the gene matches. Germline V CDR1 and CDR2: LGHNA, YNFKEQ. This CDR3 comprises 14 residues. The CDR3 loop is CASSLQGVRRKLFF. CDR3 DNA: TGTGCCAGCAGCTTACAGGGGGTGAGGCGAAAACTGTTTTTT.

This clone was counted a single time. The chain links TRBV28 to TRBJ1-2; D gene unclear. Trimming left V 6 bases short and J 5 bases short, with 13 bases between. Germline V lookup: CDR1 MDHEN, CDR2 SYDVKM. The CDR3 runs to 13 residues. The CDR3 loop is CASSMTSLYGYTF. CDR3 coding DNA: TGTGCCAGCAGCATGACAAGCCTGTATGGCTACACCTTC.

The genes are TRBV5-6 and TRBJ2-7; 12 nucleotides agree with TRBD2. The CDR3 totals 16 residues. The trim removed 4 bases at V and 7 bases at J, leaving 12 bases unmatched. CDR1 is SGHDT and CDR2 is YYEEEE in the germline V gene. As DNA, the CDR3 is TGTGCCAGCAGCCACATCAGACTAGCGGGAGTAGTGGAGCAGTACTTC. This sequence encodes CASSHIRLAGVVEQYF.

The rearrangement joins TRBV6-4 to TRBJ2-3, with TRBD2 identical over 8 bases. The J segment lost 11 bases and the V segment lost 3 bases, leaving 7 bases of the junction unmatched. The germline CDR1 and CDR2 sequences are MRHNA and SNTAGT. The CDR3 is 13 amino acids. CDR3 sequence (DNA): TGTGCCAGCAGTGAAACTAGCGGACTCAGGCAGTATTTT. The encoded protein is CASSETSGLRQYF.

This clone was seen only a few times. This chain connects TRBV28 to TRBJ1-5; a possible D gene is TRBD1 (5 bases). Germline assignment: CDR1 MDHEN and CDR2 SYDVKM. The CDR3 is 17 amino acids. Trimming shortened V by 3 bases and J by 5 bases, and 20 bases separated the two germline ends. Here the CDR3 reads CASSFNRAQGGYQPQHF. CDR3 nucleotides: TGTGCCAGCAGTTTCAACCGGGCCCAGGGAGGCTATCAGCCCCAGCATTTT. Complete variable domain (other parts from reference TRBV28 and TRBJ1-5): DVKVTQSSRYLVKRTGEKVFLECVQDMDHENMFWYRQDPGLGLRLIYFSYDVKMKEKGDIPEGYSVSREKKERFSLILESASTNQTSMYLCASSFNRAQGGYQPQHFGDGTRLSIL.

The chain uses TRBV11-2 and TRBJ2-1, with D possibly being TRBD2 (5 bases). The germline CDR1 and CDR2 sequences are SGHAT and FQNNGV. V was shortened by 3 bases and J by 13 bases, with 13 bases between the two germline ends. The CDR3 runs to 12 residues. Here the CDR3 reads CASSFMGAGQFF. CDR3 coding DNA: TGTGCCAGCAGCTTTATGGGAGCCGGACAGTTCTTC. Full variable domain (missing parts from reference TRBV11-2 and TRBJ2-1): EAGVAQSPRYKIIEKRQSVAFWCNPISGHATLYWYQQILGQGPKLLIQFQNNGVVDDSQLPKDRFSAERLKGVDSTLKIQPAKLEDSAVYLCASSFMGAGQFFGPGTRLTVL.

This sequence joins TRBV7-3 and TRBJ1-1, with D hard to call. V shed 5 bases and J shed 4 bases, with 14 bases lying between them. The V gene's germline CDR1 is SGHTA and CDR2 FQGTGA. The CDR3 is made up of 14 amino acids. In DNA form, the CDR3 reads TGTGCCAGCAGCATCCTGGGCCTGACCACTGAAGCTTTCTTT. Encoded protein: CASSILGLTTEAFF.

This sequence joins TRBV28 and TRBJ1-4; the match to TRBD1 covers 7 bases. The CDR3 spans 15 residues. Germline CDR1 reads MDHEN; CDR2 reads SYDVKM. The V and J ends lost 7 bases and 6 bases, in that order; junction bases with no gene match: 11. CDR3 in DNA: TGTGCCAGCAAGCAGGGGGGCATGTCGGATGAAAAACTGTTTTTT. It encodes CASKQGGMSDEKLFF.

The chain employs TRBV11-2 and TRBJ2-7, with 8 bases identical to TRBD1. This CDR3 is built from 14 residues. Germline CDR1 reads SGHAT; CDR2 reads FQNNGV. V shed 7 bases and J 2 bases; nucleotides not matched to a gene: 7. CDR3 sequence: CASIRTGMPYEQYF. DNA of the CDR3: TGTGCCAGCATAAGGACAGGGATGCCCTACGAGCAGTACTTC.

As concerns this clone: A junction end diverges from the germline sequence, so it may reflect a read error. This CDR3 is CASRLSGQGGGEAFF. The CDR3 coding sequence is TGTGCCAGCAGATTATCGGGACAGGGGGGTGGTGAAGCTTTCTTT. The chain joins TRBV27 to TRBJ1-1; 11 nucleotides line up with TRBD1. This CDR3 has 15 residues. The germline V gene encodes CDR1 MNHEY and CDR2 SMNVEV (reference sequence).

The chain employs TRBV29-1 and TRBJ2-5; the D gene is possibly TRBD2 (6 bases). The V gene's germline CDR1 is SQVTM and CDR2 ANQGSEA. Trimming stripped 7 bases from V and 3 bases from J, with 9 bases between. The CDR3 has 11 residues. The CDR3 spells CSAGGEETQYF. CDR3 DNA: TGCAGCGCCGGGGGAGAAGAGACCCAGTACTTC.

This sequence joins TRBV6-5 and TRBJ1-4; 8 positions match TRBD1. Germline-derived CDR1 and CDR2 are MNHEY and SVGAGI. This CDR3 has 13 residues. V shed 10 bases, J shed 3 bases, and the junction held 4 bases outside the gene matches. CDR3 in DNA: TGTGCCACCAGGACAGGGCCTAATGAAAAACTGTTTTTT. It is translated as CATRTGPNEKLFF.

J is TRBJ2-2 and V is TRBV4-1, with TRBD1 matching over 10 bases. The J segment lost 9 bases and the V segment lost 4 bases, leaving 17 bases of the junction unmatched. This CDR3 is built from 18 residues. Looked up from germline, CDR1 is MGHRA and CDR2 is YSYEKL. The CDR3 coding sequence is TGCGCCAGCAGCCCTGTCGGGGGACAGGGGACCGAGGACCGGGAGCTGTTTTTT. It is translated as CASSPVGGQGTEDRELFF.

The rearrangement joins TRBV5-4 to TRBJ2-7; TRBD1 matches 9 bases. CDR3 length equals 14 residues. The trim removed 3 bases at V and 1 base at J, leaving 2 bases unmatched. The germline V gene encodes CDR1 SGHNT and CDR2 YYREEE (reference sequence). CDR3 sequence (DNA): TGTGCCAGCAGCTCAGGGACAGGGTCCTACGAGCAGTACTTC. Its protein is CASSSGTGSYEQYF.

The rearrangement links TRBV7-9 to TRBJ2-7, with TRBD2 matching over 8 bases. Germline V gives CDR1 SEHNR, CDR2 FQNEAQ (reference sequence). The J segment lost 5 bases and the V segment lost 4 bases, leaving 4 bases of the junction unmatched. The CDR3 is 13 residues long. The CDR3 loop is CASSSGLDNEQYF. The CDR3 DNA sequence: TGTGCCAGCAGCTCGGGACTAGACAACGAGCAGTACTTC.

The CDR3, as DNA: TGCAGCGCTTGGACAGGGCCCACTGAAGCTTTCTTT. Protein product: CSAWTGPTEAFF. The chain joins TRBV29-1 to TRBJ1-1; 8 nucleotides match TRBD1. The junction had 5 bases not matched to a gene; V was cut back by 7 bases and J by 4 bases. The CDR3 has 12 residues. Germline V CDR1 and CDR2: SQVTM, ANQGSEA.

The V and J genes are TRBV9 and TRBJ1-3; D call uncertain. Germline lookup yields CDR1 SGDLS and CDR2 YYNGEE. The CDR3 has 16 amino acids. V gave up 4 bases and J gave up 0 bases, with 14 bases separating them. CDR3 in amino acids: CASSSAGAHSGNTIYF. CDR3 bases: TGTGCCAGCAGCTCAGCCGGAGCCCACTCTGGAAACACCATATATTTT.

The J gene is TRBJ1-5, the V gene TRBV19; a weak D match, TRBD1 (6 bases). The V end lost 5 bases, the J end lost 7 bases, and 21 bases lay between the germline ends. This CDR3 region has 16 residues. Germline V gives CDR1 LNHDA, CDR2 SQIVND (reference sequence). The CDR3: CASSFTSQGRGQPQHF. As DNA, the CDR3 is TGTGCCAGTAGTTTCACTTCTCAGGGGCGCGGGCAGCCCCAGCATTTT. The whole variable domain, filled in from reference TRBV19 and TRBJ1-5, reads DGGITQSPKYLFRKEGQNVTLSCEQNLNHDAMYWYRQDPGQGLRLIYYSQIVNDFQKGDIAEGYSVSREKKESFPLTVTSAQKNPTAFYLCASSFTSQGRGQPQHFGDGTRLSIL.

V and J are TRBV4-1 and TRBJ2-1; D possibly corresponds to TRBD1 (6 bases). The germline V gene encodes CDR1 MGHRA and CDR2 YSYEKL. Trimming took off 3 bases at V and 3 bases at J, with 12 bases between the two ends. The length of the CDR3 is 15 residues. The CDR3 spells CASSQIPGVYNEQFF. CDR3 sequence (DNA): TGCGCCAGCAGCCAGATTCCAGGGGTCTACAATGAGCAGTTCTTC.